The 13 T cell receptor beta chains listed next were all sequenced from one sample in a study of cytomegalovirus exposure and HLA in healthy donors (dated by TCRdb to 2015 to 2018). The library was produced with the immunoSEQ multiplex PCR assay. A mixture of 60 forward primers for TCR Vbeta segments and 13 reverse primers for TCR Jbeta segments was used in the multiplex PCR. The immuneACCESS repertoire file appears here via TCRdb, limited to in-frame rearrangements. These files lack a portion of the clones; in checked studies, under half of the deficit traces to unresolved V genes, and the cause of the others is not known. The table for this sample shows more than 50,000 clones. Approximately 7% of the sample is in the top ten clones. The sample consisted of PBMCs. The receptors come from a woman aged 35 to 49 in good health and CMV-seronegative.

The J gene is TRBJ2-5, the V gene TRBV28; D possibly corresponds to TRBD2 (5 bases). Germline V gene data show CDR1 as MDHEN and CDR2 as SYDVKM. The CDR3 loop spans 13 amino acids. V was cut by 4 bases and J by 2 bases, with 8 bases left in between. DNA of the CDR3: TGTGCCAGCAGTTCGGGGTATCAAGAGACCCAGTACTTC. This codes for CASSSGYQETQYF.

The chain carries TRBV6-4 and TRBJ2-3, with TRBD2 matching 9 bases. Germline trimming cut 2 bases from V and 6 bases from J; bases unmatched to any gene: 3. CDR1 is MRHNA and CDR2 is SNTAGT in the germline V gene. The CDR3 totals 14 residues. CDR3 in amino acids: CASSDGLAGDTQYF. In nucleotides, the CDR3 is TGTGCCAGCAGTGACGGGCTAGCGGGGGATACGCAGTATTTT.

The gene calls are TRBV29-1 and TRBJ1-2, with D uncertain. The CDR3 contains 14 residues. V gave up 7 bases and J gave up 4 bases, with 19 bases separating them. Looked up from germline, CDR1 is SQVTM and CDR2 is ANQGSEA. This chain's CDR3 is CSAGGGPSGYGYTF. CDR3 DNA sequence: TGCAGCGCGGGAGGAGGGCCCTCAGGCTATGGCTACACCTTC. Combining the CDR3 with reference TRBV29-1 and TRBJ1-2 gives the whole variable domain SAVISQKPSRDICQRGTSLTIQCQVDSQVTMMFWYRQQPGQSLTLIATANQGSEATYESGFVIDKFPISRPNLTFSTLTVSNMSPEDSSIYLCSAGGGPSGYGYTFGSGTRLTVV.

The chain recombines TRBV6-1 with TRBJ1-5, with D maybe TRBD1 (6 bases). V lost 1 base and J 2 bases, leaving 18 bases between the germline ends. Germline-derived CDR1 and CDR2 are MNHNS and SASEGT. This CDR3 has 18 amino acids. CDR3 sequence reads: CASSEEWDTGLGNQPQHF. CDR3 in DNA: TGTGCCAGCAGTGAAGAATGGGATACAGGGCTTGGCAATCAGCCCCAGCATTTT.

V usage is TRBV9 and J usage is TRBJ1-4; 8 bases are a match to TRBD1. The CDR3 consists of 14 residues. Germline assignment: CDR1 SGDLS and CDR2 YYNGEE. Trimming took 7 bases from V and 2 from J; bases not matched to a gene: 4. In DNA, the CDR3 is TGTGCCAGCTCCCAGGGGGCCACTAATGAAAAACTGTTTTTT. Translation: CASSQGATNEKLFF.

A note on this clone: Germline and junction disagree at one end, which may indicate a read error. The same CDR3 can be traced to other DNA sequences in this sample. The J gene is TRBJ1-1, the V gene TRBV13; D may be TRBD1 (6 bases). The CDR3 loop spans 15 amino acids. CDR1 and CDR2 from the germline V gene are PRHDT and FYEKMQ (reference sequence). CDR3 region: CASSLDRGAGAEAFF. As DNA, the CDR3 is TGTGCCAGCAGCTTAGACCGGGGGGCTGGTGCTGAAGCCTTCTTT.

The chain has TRBV19 and TRBJ2-5; D perhaps matches TRBD1 (6 bases). Trimming pared 5 bases from V and 1 base from J, leaving 11 bases between. The CDR3 has 14 residues. Germline V CDR1 and CDR2: LNHDA, SQIVND (reference sequence). The CDR3: CASSLQGTQETQYF. Written as DNA, the CDR3 is TGTGCCAGTAGTCTACAGGGAACCCAAGAGACCCAGTACTTC.

The CDR3 region is CASRTSGTVVEQFF. CDR3 coding DNA: TGTGCCAGCAGGACTAGTGGGACCGTAGTGGAGCAGTTCTTC. The chain employs TRBV6-1 and TRBJ2-1; TRBD2 might be the D (6 bases). CDR1 is MNHNS, CDR2 SASEGT, per germline. The length of the CDR3 is 14 residues. Trimming took off 6 bases at V and 10 bases at J, with 19 bases between the two ends.

The J gene is TRBJ1-2, the V gene TRBV28, with 9 bases that match TRBD1. There are 14 residues in the CDR3. The V gene end was trimmed by 5 bases and the J gene end by 4 bases; junction bases not matched to a gene: 5. Germline CDR1 is MDHEN and CDR2 is SYDVKM. CDR3 region: CASSTTGGTYGYTF. CDR3 sequence (DNA): TGTGCCAGCAGTACGACAGGGGGAACCTATGGCTACACCTTC.

The chain recombines TRBV7-9 with TRBJ1-1; 10 nucleotides align to TRBD1. The trim removed 5 bases at V and 5 bases at J, leaving 11 bases unmatched. The CDR3 is 16 residues long. Germline lookup yields CDR1 SEHNR and CDR2 FQNEAQ (reference sequence). Here the CDR3 reads CASSRQGADAGTEAFF. The DNA of the CDR3 is TGTGCCAGCAGCAGACAGGGGGCGGACGCGGGGACTGAAGCTTTCTTT. The whole variable domain, filled in from reference TRBV7-9 and TRBJ1-1, reads DTGVSQNPRHKITKRGQNVTFRCDPISEHNRLYWYRQTLGQGPEFLTYFQNEAQLEKSRLLSDRFSAERPKGSFSTLEIQRTEQGDSAMYLCASSRQGADAGTEAFFGQGTRLTVV.

V is TRBV6-1 and J is TRBJ1-2; TRBD1 might be the D (5 bases). Germline V CDR1 and CDR2: MNHNS, SASEGT. There are 13 residues in the CDR3. Trimming pared 0 bases from V and 8 bases from J, leaving 10 bases between. This CDR3 reads CASSEARGSGYTF. CDR3 DNA sequence: TGTGCCAGCAGTGAAGCTCGGGGGAGCGGCTACACCTTC.

This chain joins TRBV7-8 and TRBJ2-1; a weak D match, TRBD2 (5 bases). CDR1 SGHVS and CDR2 FQNEAQ come from the germline V gene. The CDR3 consists of 14 residues. Trimming took 2 bases from V and 6 from J, leaving 11 bases between them. The CDR3, as DNA: TGTGCCAGCAGCTTATGGGAGAGAGTCAATGAGCAGTTCTTC. It is translated as CASSLWERVNEQFF.

In DNA, the CDR3 is TGCGCCAGCAGCGTAACCGGGACTAGCTTAGACAATGAGCAGTTCTTC. Protein sequence: CASSVTGTSLDNEQFF. The V and J genes are TRBV4-3 and TRBJ2-1; 9 nucleotides match TRBD2. The CDR3 has 16 residues. Germline trimming cut 5 bases from V and 5 bases from J; bases unmatched to any gene: 10. The germline CDR1 and CDR2 sequences are LGHNA and YSLEER.